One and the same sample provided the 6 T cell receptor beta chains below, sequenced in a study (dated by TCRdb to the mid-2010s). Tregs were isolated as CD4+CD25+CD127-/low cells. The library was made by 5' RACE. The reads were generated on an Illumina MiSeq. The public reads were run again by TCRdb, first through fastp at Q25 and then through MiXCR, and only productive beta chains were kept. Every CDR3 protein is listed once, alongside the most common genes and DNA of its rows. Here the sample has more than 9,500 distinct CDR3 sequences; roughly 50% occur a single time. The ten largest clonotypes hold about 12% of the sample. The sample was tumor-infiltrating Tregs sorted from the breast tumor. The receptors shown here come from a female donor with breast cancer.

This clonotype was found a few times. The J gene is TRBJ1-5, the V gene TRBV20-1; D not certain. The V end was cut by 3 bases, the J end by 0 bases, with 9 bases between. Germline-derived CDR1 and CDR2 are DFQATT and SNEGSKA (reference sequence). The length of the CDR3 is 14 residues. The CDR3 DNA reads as TGCAGTGCTAGGGCAGACCGTAGCAATCAGCCCCAGCATTTT. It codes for CSARADRSNQPQHF.

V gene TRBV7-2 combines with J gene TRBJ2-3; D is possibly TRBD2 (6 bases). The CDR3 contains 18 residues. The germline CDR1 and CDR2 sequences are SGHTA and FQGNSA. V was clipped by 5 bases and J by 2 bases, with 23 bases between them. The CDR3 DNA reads TGTGCCAGCAGCCCCCGGAGGGCAGGGTCAGGAACCACAGATACGCAGTATTTT. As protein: CASSPRRAGSGTTDTQYF. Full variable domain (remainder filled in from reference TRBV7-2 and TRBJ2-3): GAGVSQSPSNKVTEKGKDVELRCDPISGHTALYWYRQSLGQGLEFLIYFQGNSAPDKSGLPSDRFSAERTGGSVSTLTIQRTQQEDSAVYLCASSPRRAGSGTTDTQYFGPGTRLTVL.

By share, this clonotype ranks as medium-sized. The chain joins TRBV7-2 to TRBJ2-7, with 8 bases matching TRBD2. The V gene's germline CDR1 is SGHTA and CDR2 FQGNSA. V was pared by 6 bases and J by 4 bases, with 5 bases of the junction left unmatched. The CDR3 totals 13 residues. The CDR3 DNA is TGTGCCAGCAGGAGCGGGAGTCTGTACGAGCAGTACTTC. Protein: CASRSGSLYEQYF. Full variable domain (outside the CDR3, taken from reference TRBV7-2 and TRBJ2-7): GAGVSQSPSNKVTEKGKDVELRCDPISGHTALYWYRQSLGQGLEFLIYFQGNSAPDKSGLPSDRFSAERTGGSVSTLTIQRTQQEDSAVYLCASRSGSLYEQYFGPGTRLTVT.

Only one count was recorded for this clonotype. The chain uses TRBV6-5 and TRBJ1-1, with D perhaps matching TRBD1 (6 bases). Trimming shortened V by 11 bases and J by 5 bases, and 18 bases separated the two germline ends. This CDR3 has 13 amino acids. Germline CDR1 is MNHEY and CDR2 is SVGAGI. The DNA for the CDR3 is TGTGCCGTCAAAGGGGGGCTCCGGACTGAAGCTTTCTTT. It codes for CAVKGGLRTEAFF.

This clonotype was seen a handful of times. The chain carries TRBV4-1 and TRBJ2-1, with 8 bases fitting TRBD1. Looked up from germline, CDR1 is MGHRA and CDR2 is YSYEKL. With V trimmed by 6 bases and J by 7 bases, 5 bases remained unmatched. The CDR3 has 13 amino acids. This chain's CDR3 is CASRRTGRNEQFF. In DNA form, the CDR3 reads TGCGCCAGCAGGCGGACAGGGCGGAATGAGCAGTTCTTC.

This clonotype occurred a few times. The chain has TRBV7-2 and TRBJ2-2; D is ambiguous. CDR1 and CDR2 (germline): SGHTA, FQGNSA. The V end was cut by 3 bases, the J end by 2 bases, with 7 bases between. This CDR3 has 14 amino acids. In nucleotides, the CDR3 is TGTGCCAGCAGCTTTTCTCGCAACACCGGGGAGCTGTTTTTT. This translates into CASSFSRNTGELFF.